This T cell receptor beta chain is from a study of blood T cell repertoires in COVID-19. The overall study: Whether acute or convalescent, the COVID-19 samples came from the United States, Italy and Spain. Sources were T cells, B-cell-depleted T cells, or PBMCs; the material itself was cDNA or gDNA.

Original analysis: Cell counts per sample came from amplifying reference gene primers. Sequenced by immunoSEQ multiplex PCR; TCRdb stores in-frame clones only, minus some. V and J calls and clone size are as listed in that table; D and trimming were resolved from the DNA. The sample consists of 200,000 to 250,000 clones, around 80% of them appearing once. There are 15 residues in the CDR3. Trimming pared 4 bases from V and 5 bases from J, leaving 18 bases between. Germline loops: CDR1 SEHNR, CDR2 FQNEAQ (reference sequence). This clone came up a few times. This sequence joins TRBV7-9 and TRBJ2-7, with TRBD2 as a possible D gene (6 bases). The sample comprised peripheral blood. The source is a human donor in a cohort sampled during active COVID-19. The CDR3 bases are TGTGCCAGCAGCTCCCAGTTTGGAGGGGCCGACGAGCAGTACTTC. It specifies CASSSQFGGADEQYF.